This TCR beta chain was observed in a study of T cells in Graves' hyperthyroidism and ophthalmopathy. Regarding the study as a whole: In validation, the model predicted ophthalmopathy. These predictions came a median about 6.5 months before onset.

Patients with ophthalmopathy all had a Clinical Activity Score of at least 3, a NOSPECS grade of at least 4 and duration under 3 months. Extraction of PBMCs used about 9.2 ml of fresh peripheral blood. This CDR3 contains 12 residues. V was clipped by 8 bases and J by 9 bases, with 14 bases between them. The source material, RNA transcripts, was used to amplify TCR beta CDR3 regions. The HTBI primer set served for first-round RT-PCR of the TCR CDR3. In TCRdb, the multiplex PCR reads were re-called with MiXCR into one record per CDR3 protein. In the table there are hundreds of thousands of distinct CDR3 sequences, roughly 16% of which are singletons. With respect to this clonotype: Its antigen is unidentified.

The specimen sequenced was blood. This receptor was taken from a middle-aged woman with Graves' ophthalmopathy. The rearrangement joins TRBV12-3 or TRBV12-4 to TRBJ1-5; D uncertain. The CDR3 here is CASRYSAGPQHF. The CDR3 nucleotides are TGTGCCAGCCGCTACTCCGCCGGGCCCCAGCATTTT.